This TCR beta chain stems from a study of cytomegalovirus exposure and HLA in healthy donors. Study-wide findings and caveats: A later analysis associated some 16,000 TCR beta sequences with HLA alleles at a 0.05 false discovery rate. Across all donors, roughly uniform sequencing depth was an assumption of the presence/absence analyses.

Only one count was recorded for this clone. Its antigen is not known. Primers: 60 Vbeta forward and 13 Jbeta reverse. The table came from immunoSEQ multiplex PCR; TCRdb's copy has only in-frame clones and leaves some out. The sample lists more than 80,000 clones, around 86% occurring once. The CDR3 is made up of 15 amino acids. In germline, CDR1 is ENHRY, CDR2 SYGVKD. V was cut by 2 bases and J by 1 base, with 11 bases left in between. The chain couples TRBV10-3 to TRBJ2-5; D might be TRBD2 (6 bases). Source material: PBMCs. This clonotype was obtained from a female donor in good health and CMV-seropositive. The CDR3 nucleotides are TGTGCCATCAGTGAGCATGGCGGGATCCAAGAGACCCAGTACTTC. The encoded protein is CAISEHGGIQETQYF.